These 32 T cell receptor beta chains were sequenced from one sample in a study of graft-versus-host responses after intestinal transplantation. Sequencing used immunoSEQ multiplex PCR; TCRdb keeps in-frame clones, though not all of them. The table has about 88,000 clones, about 91% seen once. The antigens these receptors bind are not known. The material sequenced was unstimulated CD4+ T cells sorted from spleen or lymph node cells, taken before transplant. The origin of the receptors is a human donor who was the organ donor for an intestinal transplant.

This chain uses TRBV25-1 with TRBJ2-7; D remains ambiguous. Germline V gene sequence: CDR1 MGHDK, CDR2 SYGVNS. Trimming pared 3 bases from V and 4 bases from J, leaving 13 bases between. The CDR3 runs 14 residues. The CDR3 sequence is CASSDSQTGYEQYF. The CDR3 nucleotides are TGTGCCAGCAGTGACTCCCAGACCGGGTACGAGCAGTACTTC.

This chain uses TRBV5-1 with TRBJ1-2; D unclear. V was pared by 5 bases and J by 0 bases, with 17 bases between. The CDR3 consists of 16 residues. Germline V gene data show CDR1 as SGHRS and CDR2 as YFSETQ. CDR3 in amino acids: CASSLIFGTPNYGYTF. The CDR3 DNA follows: TGCGCCAGCAGTTTAATCTTCGGTACTCCTAACTATGGCTACACCTTC.

A few counts support this clone. J is TRBJ2-7 and V is TRBV30; possibly TRBD2 for D (5 bases). The length of the CDR3 is 13 residues. The germline V and J ends were trimmed by 2 bases and 0 bases, with 8 bases remaining between them. Germline V gives CDR1 GTSNPN, CDR2 SVGIG (reference sequence). The CDR3 sequence is CAWSRGSSYEQYF. The CDR3 region has the DNA TGTGCCTGGAGTAGAGGGAGCTCCTACGAGCAGTACTTC.

The chain is built from TRBV30 and TRBJ1-1, with 7 nucleotides matching TRBD1. The CDR3 loop spans 17 amino acids. The germline V gene encodes CDR1 GTSNPN and CDR2 SVGIG (reference sequence). Germline trimming cut 2 bases from V and 1 base from J; bases unmatched to any gene: 13. The CDR3 DNA sequence: TGTGCCTGGAGTCATTACAGGGGAACTAAAACGAACACTGAAGCTTTCTTT. Protein sequence: CAWSHYRGTKTNTEAFF.

V is TRBV5-1 and J is TRBJ2-2; D is perhaps TRBD1 (5 bases). Germline loops: CDR1 SGHRS, CDR2 YFSETQ. This CDR3 is 15 amino acids long. V was clipped by 2 bases and J by 5 bases, with 13 bases between them. CDR3 in amino acids: CASSFYQGFTGELFF. CDR3 nucleotide sequence: TGCGCCAGCAGCTTTTACCAGGGTTTTACCGGGGAGCTGTTTTTT.

This clone appeared a few times. The chain employs TRBV14 and TRBJ1-6; 9 nucleotides match TRBD1. Germline lookup yields CDR1 SGHDN and CDR2 FVKESK. Trimming removed 4 bases from V and 6 bases from J; junction bases left unmatched: 7. The CDR3 runs 16 residues. The CDR3 DNA follows: TGTGCCAGCAGCCGCCTTGGACAGGGGTTTAATTCACCCCTCCACTTT. The encoded protein is CASSRLGQGFNSPLHF.

The chain employs TRBV4-1 and TRBJ1-1, with D uncertain. V was trimmed by 2 bases and J by 1 base, leaving 8 bases between them. Looked up from germline, CDR1 is MGHRA and CDR2 is YSYEKL. CDR3 size: 14 residues. CDR3 in amino acids: CASSQLFRNTEAFF. In DNA form, the CDR3 reads TGCGCCAGCAGCCAACTCTTTAGGAACACTGAAGCTTTCTTT.

This clone was observed a single time. Other DNA variants within this sample encode the same CDR3. This rearrangement joins TRBV9 to TRBJ2-1; 8 bases are shared with TRBD2. Looked up from germline, CDR1 is SGDLS and CDR2 is YYNGEE. The length of the CDR3 is 16 residues. V dropped 0 bases and J dropped 0; count of bases not matched to a gene: 2. CDR3 sequence (DNA): TGTGCCAGCAGCGTAGCCGGGACTAGCTCCTACAATGAGCAGTTCTTC. As protein: CASSVAGTSSYNEQFF.

J is TRBJ1-5 and V is TRBV19; no clear D. From germline, CDR1 is LNHDA and CDR2 SQIVND (reference sequence). The germline V and J ends were trimmed by 5 bases and 1 base, with 18 bases remaining between them. This CDR3 comprises 17 residues. The CDR3 loop reads CASSATPTRPSNQPQHF. For the CDR3, the DNA is TGTGCCAGTAGTGCAACTCCGACAAGGCCGAGCAATCAGCCCCAGCATTTT.

This chain connects TRBV5-4 to TRBJ2-3; possible D gene TRBD2, 6 bases. V dropped 4 bases and J dropped 8 bases, with 14 bases sitting between them. The CDR3 is 13 residues long. The germline V gene has CDR1 SGHNT and CDR2 YYREEE (reference sequence). CDR3 loop: CASSARGGVTQYF. Written as DNA, the CDR3 is TGTGCCAGCAGCGCGCGGGGCGGGGTTACGCAGTATTTT.

V is TRBV7-3 and J is TRBJ2-4; 8 nucleotides align to TRBD2. V lost 5 bases to trimming and J lost 3 bases; unmatched junction nucleotides: 0. The V gene's germline CDR1 is SGHTA and CDR2 FQGTGA. The CDR3 totals 13 residues. The CDR3 here is CASSAGGKNIQYF. For the CDR3, the DNA is TGTGCCAGCAGCGCGGGAGGCAAAAACATTCAGTACTTC.

This chain joins TRBV19 and TRBJ2-7; 11 bases are shared with TRBD2. CDR1 is LNHDA and CDR2 is SQIVND in the germline V gene (reference sequence). V was clipped by 6 bases and J by 6 bases; unmatched bases: 16. The CDR3 runs 17 residues. CDR3 protein: CASSPNRLAGYAGEQYF. The DNA for the CDR3 is TGTGCCAGTAGCCCAAACCGACTAGCGGGATATGCCGGCGAGCAGTACTTC.

V gene TRBV7-6 combines with J gene TRBJ2-1, with 8 bases identical to TRBD2. The CDR3 spans 15 residues. Germline values: CDR1 SGHVS, CDR2 FNYEAQ. Trimming cost V 2 bases and J 7 bases; bases outside gene matches: 7. CDR3 nucleotides: TGTGCCAGCAGCTTACAACCGGGACTAGTTAATGAGCAGTTCTTC. Its translation is CASSLQPGLVNEQFF.

The V gene is TRBV7-7, the J gene TRBJ2-1; D gene uncertain. The V end lost 5 bases, the J end lost 6 bases, and 20 bases lay between the germline ends. Germline V CDR1 and CDR2: SSHAT, FNYEAQ (reference sequence). This CDR3 comprises 16 residues. DNA of the CDR3: TGTGCCAGCAGCAGCACCGTTGTCTCCCCTGGCAATGAGCAGTTCTTC. Protein sequence: CASSSTVVSPGNEQFF.

The chain joins TRBV11-3 to TRBJ1-3, with a tentative D call TRBD1 (5 bases). Trimming cost V 5 bases and J 0 bases, with 20 bases left between them. The germline gives CDR1 SGHNT, CDR2 YENEEA. The CDR3 length is 18 residues. CDR3 sequence: CASSGIFGGSTSGNTIYF. In DNA, the CDR3 is TGTGCCAGCAGCGGAATCTTCGGGGGGAGCACCTCTGGAAACACCATATATTTT.

V gene TRBV5-1 combines with J gene TRBJ1-1; D not resolved. The CDR3 runs 16 residues. The V end lost 4 bases, the J end lost 1 base, and 17 bases lay between the germline ends. Germline V gives CDR1 SGHRS, CDR2 YFSETQ. CDR3 protein: CASSIGGGRWNTEAFF. The CDR3 DNA is TGCGCCAGCAGCATCGGAGGTGGGCGGTGGAACACTGAAGCTTTCTTT.

The chain uses TRBV18 and TRBJ2-2; D perhaps matches TRBD1 (5 bases). The germline CDR1 and CDR2 sequences are KGHSH and LQKENI. There are 13 residues in the CDR3. V lost 3 bases and J lost 7, with 9 bases in between. The CDR3, as DNA: TGTGCCAGCTCACCCCAGGGTTACGGGGAGCTGTTTTTT. Protein sequence: CASSPQGYGELFF.

The rearrangement joins TRBV5-1 to TRBJ2-7, with 10 bases that match TRBD2. The CDR3 consists of 14 residues. Losses at the gene ends were 0 bases for V and 3 bases for J; bases not matched to a gene: 0. Germline CDR1 reads SGHRS; CDR2 reads YFSETQ. CDR3 residues: CASSLVAGGYEQYF. The CDR3 nucleotides are TGCGCCAGCAGCTTGGTAGCGGGGGGCTACGAGCAGTACTTC.

The chain is built from TRBV18 and TRBJ1-1; possibly TRBD1 for D (5 bases). Germline loops: CDR1 KGHSH, CDR2 LQKENI. The CDR3 runs 14 residues. V lost 4 bases to trimming and J lost 3 bases, with 12 bases between them. DNA of the CDR3: TGTGCCAGCTCACTTCGGGACTTCTACACTGAAGCTTTCTTT. It is translated as CASSLRDFYTEAFF.

This rearrangement joins TRBV6-1 to TRBJ2-7; 8 bases line up with TRBD2. Germline trimming cut 1 base from V and 6 bases from J; bases unmatched to any gene: 14. Germline CDR1 is MNHNS and CDR2 is SASEGT. The CDR3 extends over 17 amino acids. The CDR3 here is CASSEVGLGAGGGEQYF. The CDR3 nucleotides are TGTGCCAGCAGTGAAGTGGGATTGGGCGCCGGGGGGGGCGAGCAGTACTTC.

V gene TRBV4-2 combines with J gene TRBJ1-3; 7 bases map to TRBD1. The CDR3 totals 20 residues. CDR1 and CDR2 (germline): LGHNA, YNFKEQ. V shed 2 bases and J 1 base; nucleotides not matched to a gene: 17. Here the CDR3 DNA reads TGTGCCAGCAGCCAAAGACCGGAATTCACAGGGGCAAATTCTGGAAACACCATATATTTT. Its translation is CASSQRPEFTGANSGNTIYF.

V and J are TRBV30 and TRBJ1-5, with D uncertain. The CDR3 contains 13 residues. Trimming took 6 bases from V and 0 from J, leaving 9 bases between them. The V gene's germline CDR1 is GTSNPN and CDR2 SVGIG (reference sequence). Here the CDR3 reads CACRDYSNQPQHF. The DNA for the CDR3 is TGTGCCTGTCGGGATTATAGCAATCAGCCCCAGCATTTT. The whole variable domain, filled in from reference TRBV30 and TRBJ1-5, reads SQTIHQWPATLVQPVGSPLSLECTVEGTSNPNLYWYRQAAGRGLQLLFYSVGIGQISSEVPQNLSASRPQDRQFILSSKKLLLSDSGFYLCACRDYSNQPQHFGDGTRLSIL.

This chain uses TRBV5-4 with TRBJ2-1; 8 nucleotides match TRBD1. Germline CDR1 SGHNT, CDR2 YYREEE (reference sequence). V gave up 4 bases and J gave up 8 bases; unmatched junction bases: 8. This CDR3 has 14 residues. In DNA, the CDR3 is TGTGCCAGCAGCCCGACGCAGGGGGCGGATGAGCAGTTCTTC. Protein: CASSPTQGADEQFF.

CDR3 nucleotides: TGTGCCACCAGCAGAGATCCTAGCGGGCTCTACAATGAGCAGTTCTTC. Encoded protein: CATSRDPSGLYNEQFF. This chain joins TRBV15 and TRBJ2-1; 8 positions match TRBD2. V was pared by 0 bases and J by 3 bases, with 4 bases of the junction left unmatched. This CDR3 region has 16 residues. The germline gives CDR1 LNHNV, CDR2 YYDKDF (reference sequence).

The CDR3 DNA reads as TGTGCCAGCAGACTTTTAGGAGGGAACACTGAAGCTTTCTTT. Amino acids: CASRLLGGNTEAFF. The chain has TRBV6-5 and TRBJ1-1; D unresolved. Germline V lookup: CDR1 MNHEY, CDR2 SVGAGI. Trimming cost V 6 bases and J 1 base, with 12 bases left between them. The CDR3 consists of 14 residues.

This sequence joins TRBV2 and TRBJ1-1; TRBD1 matches 10 bases. This CDR3 comprises 14 residues. V lost 4 bases, J lost 1 base, and 0 bases stayed unmatched. Germline CDR1 reads SNHLY; CDR2 reads FYNNEI. CDR3 region: CASSGQGANTEAFF. The CDR3 DNA sequence: TGTGCCAGCAGTGGACAGGGGGCGAACACTGAAGCTTTCTTT. Together with reference TRBV2 and TRBJ1-1, the CDR3 gives the full variable domain: EPEVTQTPSHQVTQMGQEVILRCVPISNHLYFYWYRQILGQKVEFLVSFYNNEISEKSEIFDDQFSVERPDGSNFTLKIRSTKLEDSAMYFCASSGQGANTEAFFGQGTRLTVV.

V is TRBV7-6 and J is TRBJ2-1; no clear D gene. Trimming shortened V by 5 bases and J by 0 bases, and 11 bases separated the two germline ends. This CDR3 is built from 15 residues. Germline V gene data show CDR1 as SGHVS and CDR2 as FNYEAQ. CDR3 region: CASSRRVLSYNEQFF. As DNA, the CDR3 is TGTGCCAGCAGCCGACGGGTCCTCTCCTACAATGAGCAGTTCTTC.

The V gene is TRBV5-1, the J gene TRBJ2-7, with 7 bases that match TRBD1. CDR1 SGHRS and CDR2 YFSETQ come from the germline V gene. The CDR3 runs 13 residues. J lost 4 bases, V lost 7 bases, and 8 bases had no gene match. As DNA, the CDR3 is TGCGCCAGCGGAATCCGGGACAGTTACGAGCAGTACTTC. Protein sequence: CASGIRDSYEQYF.

The V gene is TRBV19, the J gene TRBJ2-1, with a possible D match to TRBD2 (6 bases). Trimming took 5 bases from V and 0 from J, leaving 8 bases between them. Germline V CDR1 and CDR2: LNHDA, SQIVND (reference sequence). The CDR3 has 14 residues. The CDR3 bases are TGTGCCAGTAGTGGACTACCCTCCTACAATGAGCAGTTCTTC. Protein sequence: CASSGLPSYNEQFF.

The rearrangement links TRBV4-2 to TRBJ2-7; 9 bases are shared with TRBD2. Germline CDR1 and CDR2: LGHNA and YNFKEQ. The length of the CDR3 is 18 residues. After removal of 0 bases from V and 1 base from J, the junction contained 10 bases not matched to a gene. CDR3 sequence: CASSQDVQREALSYEQYF. CDR3 DNA sequence: TGTGCCAGCAGCCAAGACGTCCAGCGGGAGGCCTTGTCCTACGAGCAGTACTTC.

The V gene is TRBV11-3, the J gene TRBJ2-5; tentatively, D is TRBD2 (5 bases). CDR3 size: 13 residues. Germline V gene lookup returns CDR1 SGHNT and CDR2 YENEEA. Trimming removed 3 bases at V and 2 bases at J, with 7 bases between. CDR3 coding DNA: TGTGCCAGCAGCTTCGGGGAACAAGAGACCCAGTACTTC. Protein: CASSFGEQETQYF.

This rearrangement joins TRBV5-1 to TRBJ2-5; D is undetermined. The germline CDR1 and CDR2 sequences are SGHRS and YFSETQ. V shed 0 bases and J shed 5 bases, with 11 bases lying between them. CDR3 length: 14 residues. The CDR3, as DNA: TGCGCCAGCAGCTTGGCCTCCCCCCCCGAGACCCAGTACTTC. This translates into CASSLASPPETQYF.